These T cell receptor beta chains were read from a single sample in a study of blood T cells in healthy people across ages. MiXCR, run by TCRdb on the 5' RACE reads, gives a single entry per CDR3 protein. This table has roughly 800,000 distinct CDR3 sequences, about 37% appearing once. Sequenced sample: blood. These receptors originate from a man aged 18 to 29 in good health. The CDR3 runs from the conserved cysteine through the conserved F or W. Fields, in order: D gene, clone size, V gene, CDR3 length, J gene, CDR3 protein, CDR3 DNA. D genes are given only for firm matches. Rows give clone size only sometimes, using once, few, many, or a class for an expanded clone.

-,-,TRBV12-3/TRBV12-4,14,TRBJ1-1,CASSWGVEDTEAFF,TGTGCCAGCAGTTGGGGCGTGGAGGACACTGAAGCTTTCTTT
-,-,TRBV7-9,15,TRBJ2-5,CASTSPTQGGETQYF,TGTGCCAGCACCTCTCCTACACAGGGCGGGGAGACCCAGTACTTC
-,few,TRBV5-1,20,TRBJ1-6,CASSLPKTAGSGSYNSPLHF,TGCGCCAGCAGCTTGCCTAAGACGGCGGGGAGTGGTTCCTATAATTCACCCCTCCACTTT
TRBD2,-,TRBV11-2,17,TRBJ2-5,CASSFEISGEYQETQYF,TGTGCCAGCAGCTTCGAGATTAGCGGGGAGTACCAAGAGACCCAGTACTTC
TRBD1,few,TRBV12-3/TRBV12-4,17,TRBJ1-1,CASSAPRDRAGVTEAFF,TGTGCCAGCAGTGCCCCAAGGGACAGGGCGGGGGTCACTGAAGCTTTCTTT
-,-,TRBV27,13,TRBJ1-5,CASKGEGNQPQHF,TGTGCCAGCAAGGGAGAGGGCAATCAGCCCCAGCATTTT
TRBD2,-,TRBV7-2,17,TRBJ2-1,CASSLAPPGTSVREQFF,TGTGCCAGCAGCTTGGCCCCTCCCGGGACTAGTGTTCGTGAGCAGTTCTTC
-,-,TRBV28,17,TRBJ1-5,CASSSSTGGWSNQPQHF,-
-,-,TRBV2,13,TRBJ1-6,CASKWAGSSPLHF,TGTGCCAGCAAATGGGCAGGGTCTTCACCCCTCCACTTT
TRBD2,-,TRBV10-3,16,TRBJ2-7,CAISESRGGSGYEQYF,TGTGCCATCAGTGAGTCACGGGGGGGTTCAGGGTACGAGCAGTACTTC
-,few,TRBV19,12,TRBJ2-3,CASRTGTYTQYF,TGTGCCAGTAGGACGGGAACCTATACGCAGTATTTT
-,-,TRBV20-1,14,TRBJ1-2,CSARAGKLNYGYTF,TGCAGTGCTAGGGCAGGGAAACTTAACTATGGCTACACCTTC
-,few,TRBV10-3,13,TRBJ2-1,CAISDPLGNEQFF,TGTGCCATCAGTGACCCCCTAGGGAATGAGCAGTTCTTC
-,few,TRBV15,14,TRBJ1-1,CATSRGSGGGEAFF,TGTGCCACCAGCAGAGGATCCGGGGGAGGTGAAGCTTTCTTT